One sample yielded the 23 T cell receptor beta chains listed below, sequenced in a study of identical twins' blood T cells. TCRdb re-called the 5' RACE reads through MiXCR, storing one row per CDR3 protein. The table includes 300,000 to 400,000 distinct CDR3 sequences, about 28% detected once. Input material: PBMCs. Every receptor here comes from a woman between 18 and 50 years old in good health.

The CDR3 loop reads CAIRSSVGVANTGELFF. The CDR3 coding sequence is TGTGCCATCAGGAGCTCCGTAGGCGTGGCGAACACCGGGGAGCTGTTTTTT. The chain uses TRBV10-3 and TRBJ2-2; D gene unclear. The CDR3 covers 17 residues. Germline V gene sequence: CDR1 ENHRY, CDR2 SYGVKD. V lost 6 bases and J lost 0, with 17 bases in between.

The chain employs TRBV11-2 and TRBJ2-2; D gene ambiguous. Trimming took off 4 bases at V and 0 bases at J, with 12 bases between the two ends. Looked up from germline, CDR1 is SGHAT and CDR2 is FQNNGV. The CDR3 is 16 residues long. CDR3 loop: CASSSDRPTNTGELFF. The CDR3 DNA reads as TGTGCCAGCAGCTCCGATCGGCCTACGAACACCGGGGAGCTGTTTTTT.

V usage is TRBV11-2 and J usage is TRBJ2-5; 7 nucleotides line up with TRBD2. The CDR3 totals 15 residues. Germline loops: CDR1 SGHAT, CDR2 FQNNGV. The V gene end was trimmed by 2 bases and the J gene end by 2 bases; junction bases not matched to a gene: 5. The CDR3 bases are TGTGCCAGCAGCTTAAGCGGGGTCGTTCAAGAGACCCAGTACTTC. Protein: CASSLSGVVQETQYF.

Comments on this clonotype: A much larger clone lies a single base off, so this may be a read error. The chain is built from TRBV28 and TRBJ1-4; D ambiguous. There are 12 residues in the CDR3. Trimming cost V 6 bases and J 6 bases, with 8 bases left between them. Germline V gene lookup returns CDR1 MDHEN and CDR2 SYDVKM. The CDR3 DNA sequence: TGTGCCAGCAGCTCGAACGATGAAAAACTGTTTTTT. Translation gives CASSSNDEKLFF. Combining the CDR3 with reference TRBV28 and TRBJ1-4 gives the whole variable domain DVKVTQSSRYLVKRTGEKVFLECVQDMDHENMFWYRQDPGLGLRLIYFSYDVKMKEKGDIPEGYSVSREKKERFSLILESASTNQTSMYLCASSSNDEKLFFGSGTQLSVL.

The chain recombines TRBV20-1 with TRBJ1-1; no firm D call. CDR1 DFQATT and CDR2 SNEGSKA come from the germline V gene (reference sequence). The V gene lost 5 bases and the J gene lost 5 bases, with 9 bases spanning the gap. The CDR3 is made up of 11 amino acids. Written as DNA, the CDR3 is TGCAGTGCTCGGATGGAAACTGAAGCTTTCTTT. It yields the protein CSARMETEAFF.

The chain carries TRBV9 and TRBJ2-3; weak D call: TRBD1 (6 bases). The V end lost 0 bases, the J end lost 0 bases, and 11 bases lay between the germline ends. This CDR3 comprises 16 residues. The germline gives CDR1 SGDLS, CDR2 YYNGEE. CDR3: CASSVGAGESTDTQYF. The DNA for the CDR3 is TGTGCCAGCAGCGTAGGAGCAGGGGAGAGCACAGATACGCAGTATTTT.

The genes are TRBV20-1 and TRBJ2-1; 9 bases align to TRBD2. The ends lost 2 bases at V and 5 bases at J; junction bases unmatched: 4. Per the germline V gene, CDR1 is DFQATT and CDR2 is SNEGSKA (reference sequence). The CDR3 runs to 14 residues. CDR3 bases: TGCAGTGCTAGACCGGGACTAGCAAACAATGAGCAGTTCTTC. Its protein product is CSARPGLANNEQFF.

The chain joins TRBV29-1 to TRBJ2-5; 8 bases fit TRBD1. The CDR3 totals 13 residues. The ends lost 4 bases at V and 1 base at J; junction bases unmatched: 2. Germline V gene data show CDR1 as SQVTM and CDR2 as ANQGSEA. CDR3 residues: CSVAGTGQETQYF. The DNA of the CDR3 is TGCAGCGTTGCCGGGACAGGCCAAGAGACCCAGTACTTC.

Many counts were recorded for this clonotype. The V and J genes are TRBV6-1 and TRBJ1-3; D gene unclear. Deletions cut 6 bases from V and 0 bases from J, with 18 bases between. Germline V gene lookup returns CDR1 MNHNS and CDR2 SASEGT. CDR3 length equals 17 residues. CDR3 coding DNA: TGTGCCAGCAGGAGGACCGTCCGACTCTTCTCTGGAAACACCATATATTTT. Translation gives CASRRTVRLFSGNTIYF.

The chain has TRBV6-2 or TRBV6-3 and TRBJ2-7; 12 bases line up with TRBD2. Losses at the gene ends were 3 bases for V and 3 bases for J; bases not matched to a gene: 6. This CDR3 spans 16 amino acids. Germline CDR1 and CDR2: MNHEY and SVGEGT. Written as DNA, the CDR3 is TGTGCCAGCAGTTATGCTAGCGGGAGGGCTATCTACGAGCAGTACTTC. It translates to CASSYASGRAIYEQYF.

This clonotype was detected ten times or more. The chain carries TRBV29-1 and TRBJ1-4; TRBD1 matches at 9 bases. The trim removed 7 bases at V and 7 bases at J, leaving 13 bases unmatched. The CDR3 consists of 15 residues. Germline CDR1 SQVTM, CDR2 ANQGSEA. The CDR3 is CSATGQGLIGEKLFF. DNA of the CDR3: TGCAGCGCCACGGGACAGGGTTTAATCGGTGAAAAACTGTTTTTT.

The chain uses TRBV30 and TRBJ1-2; 7 nucleotides agree with TRBD1. J lost 4 bases, V lost 7 bases, and 9 bases had no gene match. This CDR3 has 13 amino acids. Germline CDR1 and CDR2: GTSNPN and SVGIG (reference sequence). CDR3 DNA: TGTGCCTCCCGACAGGGTTCACCCTATGGCTACACCTTC. Translation: CASRQGSPYGYTF.

This clonotype was picked up a small number of times. The V gene is TRBV29-1, the J gene TRBJ1-1; D gene ambiguous. V lost 4 bases to trimming and J lost 0 bases, with 18 bases between them. In germline, CDR1 is SQVTM, CDR2 ANQGSEA. The CDR3 length is 16 residues. The CDR3 spells CSVGGVTASMNTEAFF. The CDR3 DNA follows: TGCAGCGTTGGAGGCGTAACAGCTTCAATGAACACTGAAGCTTTCTTT.

The chain carries TRBV7-2 and TRBJ2-3; TRBD2 agrees at 8 bases. J lost 2 bases, V lost 6 bases, and 4 bases had no gene match. The V gene's germline CDR1 is SGHTA and CDR2 FQGNSA. The CDR3 spans 14 residues. The CDR3 DNA reads TGTGCCAGCAGACTAGCGGTCCTCACAGATACGCAGTATTTT. It encodes CASRLAVLTDTQYF.

This clonotype came up many times. V usage is TRBV20-1 and J usage is TRBJ1-1; D gene ambiguous. CDR3 length: 12 residues. Trimming stripped 3 bases from V and 3 bases from J, with 8 bases between. Germline loops: CDR1 DFQATT, CDR2 SNEGSKA (reference sequence). The CDR3 here is CSASFRDTEAFF. The CDR3, as DNA: TGCAGTGCTAGTTTCCGGGACACTGAAGCTTTCTTT.

The V and J genes are TRBV7-2 and TRBJ1-2, with a tentative D call TRBD1 (6 bases). Germline loops: CDR1 SGHTA, CDR2 FQGNSA. Trimming removed 2 bases at V and 1 base at J, with 14 bases between. This CDR3 spans 16 amino acids. The CDR3, as DNA: TGTGCCAGCAGCTTACTGGGAACAGGGCTTAACTATGGCTACACCTTC. It codes for CASSLLGTGLNYGYTF.

The chain combines TRBV5-1 with TRBJ1-1; the D is unclear. The germline V and J ends were trimmed by 2 bases and 6 bases, with 11 bases remaining between them. The germline gives CDR1 SGHRS, CDR2 YFSETQ. The CDR3 is made up of 13 amino acids. The DNA for the CDR3 is TGCGCCAGCAGCTTCCGGGGTGTTGCTGAAGCTTTCTTT. Residues: CASSFRGVAEAFF.

As to this clonotype: A much larger clone differs from this one at a single base, so this may be a read error. V is TRBV12-3 or TRBV12-4 and J is TRBJ2-2; D not resolved. This CDR3 is 15 amino acids long. Trimming cost V 11 bases and J 4 bases, with 20 bases left between them. The CDR3 sequence is CAGTDPGRSTGELFF. CDR3 nucleotide sequence: TGTGCCGGCACCGACCCGGGTAGGAGCACCGGGGAGCTGTTTTTT.

V is TRBV6-6 and J is TRBJ2-1; the match to TRBD1 covers 9 bases. After removal of 6 bases from V and 4 bases from J, the junction contained 7 bases not matched to a gene. The CDR3 runs to 15 residues. In germline, CDR1 is MNHNY, CDR2 SVGAGI (reference sequence). The CDR3 sequence is CASRPRQGEYNEQFF. The CDR3 nucleotides read TGTGCCAGCAGACCTCGACAGGGGGAATACAATGAGCAGTTCTTC.

This clonotype was seen more than once but under ten times. The rearrangement joins TRBV9 to TRBJ1-4; D not resolved. Per the germline V gene, CDR1 is SGDLS and CDR2 is YYNGEE. V shed 0 bases and J shed 4 bases, with 7 bases lying between them. CDR3 size: 14 residues. CDR3 amino acids: CASSVGGGNEKLFF. The CDR3 DNA sequence: TGTGCCAGCAGCGTAGGAGGAGGTAATGAAAAACTGTTTTTT.

A word on this clonotype: This may come from a read error, since a much larger clone is one base off. V usage is TRBV20-1 and J usage is TRBJ1-2, with D maybe TRBD1 (5 bases). This CDR3 spans 13 amino acids. From germline, CDR1 is DFQATT and CDR2 SNEGSKA (reference sequence). The DNA of the CDR3 is TGCAGTGATAGACCCCAGGGTACCTATGGCTACACCTTC. As protein: CSDRPQGTYGYTF.

The chain is built from TRBV9 and TRBJ2-3; maybe TRBD2 (5 bases). Trimming took 4 bases from V and 2 from J, leaving 14 bases between them. The length of the CDR3 is 15 residues. CDR1 and CDR2 from the germline V gene are SGDLS and YYNGEE. The CDR3 DNA reads as TGTGCCAGCAGCCCAGCGGTTAGACCCACAGATACGCAGTATTTT. Its protein is CASSPAVRPTDTQYF.

This clonotype has a count of ten or more. In DNA, the CDR3 is TGCAGCGTTGAGTCCCAGGGTTATGGCTACACCTTC. This translates into CSVESQGYGYTF. The J gene is TRBJ1-2, the V gene TRBV29-1, with D possibly TRBD1 on 5 matching bases. V was clipped by 3 bases and J by 5 bases, with 10 bases between them. This CDR3 spans 12 amino acids. CDR1 SQVTM and CDR2 ANQGSEA come from the germline V gene.